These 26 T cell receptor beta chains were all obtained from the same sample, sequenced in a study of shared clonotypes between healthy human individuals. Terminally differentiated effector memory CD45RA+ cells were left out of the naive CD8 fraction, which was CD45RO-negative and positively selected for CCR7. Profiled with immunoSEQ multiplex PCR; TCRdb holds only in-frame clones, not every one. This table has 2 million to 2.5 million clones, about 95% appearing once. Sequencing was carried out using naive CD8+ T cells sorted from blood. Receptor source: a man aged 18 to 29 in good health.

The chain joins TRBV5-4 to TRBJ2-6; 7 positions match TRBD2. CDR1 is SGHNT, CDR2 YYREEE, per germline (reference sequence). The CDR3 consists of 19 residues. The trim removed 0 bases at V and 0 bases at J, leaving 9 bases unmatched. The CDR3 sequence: CASSLAWGGAGSGANVLTF. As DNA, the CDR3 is TGTGCCAGCAGCTTGGCCTGGGGAGGGGCAGGCTCTGGGGCCAACGTCCTGACTTTC.

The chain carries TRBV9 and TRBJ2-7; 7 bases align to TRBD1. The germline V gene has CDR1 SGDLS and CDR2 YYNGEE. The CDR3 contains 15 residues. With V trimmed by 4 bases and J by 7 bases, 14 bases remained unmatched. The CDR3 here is CASSPGGEGAGEQYF. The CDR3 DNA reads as TGTGCCAGCAGCCCTGGTGGAGAGGGGGCTGGAGAGCAGTACTTC. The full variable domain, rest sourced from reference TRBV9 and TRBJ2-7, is DSGVTQTPKHLITATGQRVTLRCSPRSGDLSVYWYQQSLDQGLQFLIQYYNGEERAKGNILERFSAQQFPDLHSELNLSSLELGDSALYFCASSPGGEGAGEQYFGPGTRLTVT.

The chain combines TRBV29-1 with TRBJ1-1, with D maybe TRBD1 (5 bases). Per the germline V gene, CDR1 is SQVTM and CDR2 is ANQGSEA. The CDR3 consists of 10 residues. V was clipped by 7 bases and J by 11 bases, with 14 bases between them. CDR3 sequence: CSGHRDAAFF. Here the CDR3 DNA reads TGCAGCGGCCACCGGGACGCGGCTTTCTTT.

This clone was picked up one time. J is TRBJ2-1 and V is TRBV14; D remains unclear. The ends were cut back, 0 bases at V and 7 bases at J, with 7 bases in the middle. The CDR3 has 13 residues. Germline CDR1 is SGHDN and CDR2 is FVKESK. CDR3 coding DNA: TGTGCCAGCAGCCAAGAAAGGATAAATGAGCAGTTCTTC. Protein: CASSQERINEQFF.

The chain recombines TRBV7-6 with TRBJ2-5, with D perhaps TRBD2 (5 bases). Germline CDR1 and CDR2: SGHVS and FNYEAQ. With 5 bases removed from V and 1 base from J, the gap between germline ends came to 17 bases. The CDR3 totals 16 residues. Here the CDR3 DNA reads TGTGCCAGCAGCCGTCTCGGGGTAATTGGCCAAGAGACCCAGTACTTC. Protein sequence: CASSRLGVIGQETQYF.

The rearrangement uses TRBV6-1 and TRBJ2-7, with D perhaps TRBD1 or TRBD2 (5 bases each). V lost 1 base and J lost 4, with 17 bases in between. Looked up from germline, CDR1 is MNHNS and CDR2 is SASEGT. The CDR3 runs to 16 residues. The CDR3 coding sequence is TGTGCCAGCAGTGAAGGCAGTCCGGGACCCGAGTACGAGCAGTACTTC. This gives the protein CASSEGSPGPEYEQYF.

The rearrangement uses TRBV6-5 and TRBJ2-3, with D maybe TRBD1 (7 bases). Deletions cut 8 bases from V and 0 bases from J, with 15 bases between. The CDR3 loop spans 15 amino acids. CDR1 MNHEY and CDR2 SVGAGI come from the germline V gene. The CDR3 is CASRGGTESTDTQYF. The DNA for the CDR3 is TGTGCCAGCCGCGGCGGGACAGAAAGCACAGATACGCAGTATTTT.

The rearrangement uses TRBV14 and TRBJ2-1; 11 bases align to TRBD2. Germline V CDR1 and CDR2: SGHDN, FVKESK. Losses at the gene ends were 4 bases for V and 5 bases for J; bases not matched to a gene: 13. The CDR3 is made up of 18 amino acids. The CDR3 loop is CASSRGETSGSLDNEQFF. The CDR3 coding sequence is TGTGCCAGCAGCCGGGGGGAAACTAGCGGGAGTCTCGACAATGAGCAGTTCTTC.

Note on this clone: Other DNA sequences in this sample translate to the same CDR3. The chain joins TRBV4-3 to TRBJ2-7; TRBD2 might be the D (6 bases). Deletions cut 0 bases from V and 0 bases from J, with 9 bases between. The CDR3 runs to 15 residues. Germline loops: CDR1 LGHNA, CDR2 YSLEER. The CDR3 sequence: CASSQDRDFSYEQYF. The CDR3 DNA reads TGCGCCAGCAGCCAAGACCGGGACTTCTCCTACGAGCAGTACTTC.

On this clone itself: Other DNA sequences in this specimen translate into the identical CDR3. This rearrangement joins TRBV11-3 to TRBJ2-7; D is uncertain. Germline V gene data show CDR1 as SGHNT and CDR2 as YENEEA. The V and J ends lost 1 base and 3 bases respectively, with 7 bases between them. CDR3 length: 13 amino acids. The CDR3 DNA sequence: TGTGCCAGCAGCTTAGCGGACGGCTACGAGCAGTACTTC. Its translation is CASSLADGYEQYF.

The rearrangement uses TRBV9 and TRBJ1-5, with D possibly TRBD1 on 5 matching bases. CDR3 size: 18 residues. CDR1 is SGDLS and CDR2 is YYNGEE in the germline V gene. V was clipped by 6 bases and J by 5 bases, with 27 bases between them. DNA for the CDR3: TGTGCCAGCACCCTATTTGATACCCGGGACCTCAGGTATCAGCCCCAGCATTTT. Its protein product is CASTLFDTRDLRYQPQHF.

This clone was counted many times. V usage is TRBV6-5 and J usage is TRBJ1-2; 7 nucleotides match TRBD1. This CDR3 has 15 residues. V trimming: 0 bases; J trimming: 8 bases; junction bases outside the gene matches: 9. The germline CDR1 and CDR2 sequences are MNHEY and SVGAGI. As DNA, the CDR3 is TGTGCCAGCAGTTACTCCCAAGGGGGCGCAGACGGCTACACCTTC. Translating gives CASSYSQGGADGYTF.

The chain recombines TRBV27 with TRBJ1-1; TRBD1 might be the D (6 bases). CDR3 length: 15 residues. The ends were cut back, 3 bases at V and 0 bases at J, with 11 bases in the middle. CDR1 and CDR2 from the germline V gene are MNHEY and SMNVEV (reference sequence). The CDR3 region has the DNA TGTGCCAGCAGTTTCAACAGGGACATGAACACTGAAGCTTTCTTT. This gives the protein CASSFNRDMNTEAFF.

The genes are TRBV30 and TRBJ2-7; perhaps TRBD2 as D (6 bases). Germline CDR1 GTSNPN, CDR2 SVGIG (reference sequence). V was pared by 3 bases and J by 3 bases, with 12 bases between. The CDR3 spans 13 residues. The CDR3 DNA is TGTGCCTGGAGGGAGGGGCCGGACTACGAGCAGTACTTC. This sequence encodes CAWREGPDYEQYF.

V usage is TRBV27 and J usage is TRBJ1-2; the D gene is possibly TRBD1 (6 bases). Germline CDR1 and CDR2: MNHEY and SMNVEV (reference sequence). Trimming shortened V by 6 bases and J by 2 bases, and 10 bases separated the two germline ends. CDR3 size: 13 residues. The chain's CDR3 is CASSRQDNYGYTF. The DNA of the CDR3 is TGTGCCAGCAGCCGACAGGACAACTATGGCTACACCTTC.

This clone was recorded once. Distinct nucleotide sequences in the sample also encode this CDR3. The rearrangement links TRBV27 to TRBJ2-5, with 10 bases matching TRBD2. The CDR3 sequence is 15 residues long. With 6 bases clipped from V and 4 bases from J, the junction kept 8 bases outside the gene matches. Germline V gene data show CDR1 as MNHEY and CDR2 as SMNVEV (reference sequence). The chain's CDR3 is CASSPSGGAGETQYF. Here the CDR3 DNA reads TGTGCCAGCAGCCCAAGCGGGGGGGCCGGAGAGACCCAGTACTTC.

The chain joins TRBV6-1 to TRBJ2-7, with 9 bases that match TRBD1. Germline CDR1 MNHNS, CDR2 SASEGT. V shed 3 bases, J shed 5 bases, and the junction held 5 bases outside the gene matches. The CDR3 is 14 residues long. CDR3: CASSEPGQGNEQYF. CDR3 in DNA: TGTGCCAGCAGTGAGCCGGGACAGGGAAACGAGCAGTACTTC.

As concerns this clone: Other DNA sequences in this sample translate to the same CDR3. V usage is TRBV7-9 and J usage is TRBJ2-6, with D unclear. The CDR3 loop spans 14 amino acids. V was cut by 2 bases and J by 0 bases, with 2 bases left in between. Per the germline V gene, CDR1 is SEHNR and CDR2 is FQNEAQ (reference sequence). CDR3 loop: CASSLSSGANVLTF. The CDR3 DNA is TGTGCCAGCAGCTTAAGCTCTGGGGCCAACGTCCTGACTTTC.

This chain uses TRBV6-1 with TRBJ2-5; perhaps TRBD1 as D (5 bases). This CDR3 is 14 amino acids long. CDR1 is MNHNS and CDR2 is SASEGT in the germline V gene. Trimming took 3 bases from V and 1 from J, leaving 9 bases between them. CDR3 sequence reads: CASSEPGFQETQYF. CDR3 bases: TGTGCCAGCAGTGAGCCAGGGTTCCAAGAGACCCAGTACTTC.

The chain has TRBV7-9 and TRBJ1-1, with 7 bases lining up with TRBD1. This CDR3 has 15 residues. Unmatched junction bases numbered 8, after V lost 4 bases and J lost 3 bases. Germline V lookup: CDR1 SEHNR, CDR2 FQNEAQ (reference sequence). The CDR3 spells CASSYTDRSDTEAFF. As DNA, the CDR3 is TGTGCCAGCAGCTATACGGACAGGTCCGACACTGAAGCTTTCTTT.

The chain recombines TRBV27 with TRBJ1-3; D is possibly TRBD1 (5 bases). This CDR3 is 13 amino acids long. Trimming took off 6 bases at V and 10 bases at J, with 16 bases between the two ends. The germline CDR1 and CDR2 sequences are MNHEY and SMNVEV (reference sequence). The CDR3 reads CASSLQRGNTIYF. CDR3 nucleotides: TGTGCCAGCAGCCTCCAGAGGGGCAATACCATATATTTT.

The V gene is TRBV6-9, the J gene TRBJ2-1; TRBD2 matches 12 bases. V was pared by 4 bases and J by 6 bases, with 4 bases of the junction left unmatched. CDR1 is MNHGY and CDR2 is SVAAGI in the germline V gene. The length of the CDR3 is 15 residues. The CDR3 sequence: CASSLKTSGGNEQFF. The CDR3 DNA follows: TGTGCCAGCAGTTTAAAGACTAGCGGGGGCAATGAGCAGTTCTTC.

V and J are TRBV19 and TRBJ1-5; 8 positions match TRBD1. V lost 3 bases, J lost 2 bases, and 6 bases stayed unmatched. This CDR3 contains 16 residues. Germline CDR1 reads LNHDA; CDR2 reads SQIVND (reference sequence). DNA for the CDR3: TGTGCCAGTAGTATGGCAGGGGGCCTGGGCAATCAGCCCCAGCATTTT. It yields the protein CASSMAGGLGNQPQHF.

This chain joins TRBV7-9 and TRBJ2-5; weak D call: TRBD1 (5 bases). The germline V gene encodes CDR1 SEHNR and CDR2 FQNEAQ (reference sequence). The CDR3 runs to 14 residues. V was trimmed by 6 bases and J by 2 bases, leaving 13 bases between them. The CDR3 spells CASRPRTSQETQYF. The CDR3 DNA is TGTGCCAGCAGACCCCGGACAAGTCAAGAGACCCAGTACTTC.

The chain's CDR3 is CAISEGKTTEAFF. The CDR3 region has the DNA TGTGCCATCAGTGAGGGGAAGACTACTGAAGCTTTCTTT. The chain employs TRBV10-3 and TRBJ1-1, with D unresolved. The CDR3 has 13 residues. With 2 bases removed from V and 5 bases from J, the gap between germline ends came to 9 bases. Germline-derived CDR1 and CDR2 are ENHRY and SYGVKD.

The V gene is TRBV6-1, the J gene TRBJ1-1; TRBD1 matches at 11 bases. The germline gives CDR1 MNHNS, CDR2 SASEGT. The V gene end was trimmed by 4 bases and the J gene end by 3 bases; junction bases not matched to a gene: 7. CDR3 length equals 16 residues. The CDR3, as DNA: TGTGCCAGCAGTGCGGGGACAGGGGGGAGGGACACTGAAGCTTTCTTT. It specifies CASSAGTGGRDTEAFF.